The 9 T cell receptor beta chains listed next were all sequenced from one sample in a study of OX40 agonist ivuxolimab in advanced cancers. Clones were read by immunoSEQ multiplex PCR, and TCRdb kept only the in-frame ones, dropping some. The sample consists of some 75,000 clones, about 88% of them appearing once. Specimen: CD4+ or CD8+ T cells sorted from blood, collected in a trial of the OX40 agonist ivuxolimab. The receptors here all came from an adult with an advanced solid tumor such as melanoma, head and neck, liver or kidney cancer.

The chain's CDR3 is CASSLRETQYF. In DNA, the CDR3 is TGCGCCAGCAGCTTGCGCGAGACCCAGTACTTC. The chain combines TRBV5-1 with TRBJ2-5; D remains unclear. Trimming took 1 base from V and 5 from J, leaving 3 bases between them. The CDR3 has 11 residues. CDR1 is SGHRS, CDR2 YFSETQ, per germline.

The CDR3, as DNA: TGCGCCAGCAGTGAGTCGTCCGGGACAGCTCCGAGGGAGACCCAGTACTTC. Amino acid sequence: CASSESSGTAPRETQYF. The chain couples TRBV10-1 to TRBJ2-5; 7 positions match TRBD1. Germline V gives CDR1 WNHNN, CDR2 SYGVQD (reference sequence). With V trimmed by 0 bases and J by 5 bases, 12 bases remained unmatched. The length of the CDR3 is 17 residues.

A single count supports this clone. The chain has TRBV6-1 and TRBJ2-3; D perhaps matches TRBD1 (5 bases). In germline, CDR1 is MNHNS, CDR2 SASEGT. The CDR3 has 14 residues. Trimming removed 7 bases from V and 2 bases from J, with 13 bases in between. This CDR3 is CASKGPPLTDTQYF. The CDR3 nucleotides are TGTGCCAGCAAGGGGCCACCACTCACAGATACGCAGTATTTT.

V gene TRBV5-8 combines with J gene TRBJ1-2, with 7 nucleotides matching TRBD1. Germline CDR1 SGHTS, CDR2 YDEGEE. Trimming at V came to 4 bases and at J to 5 bases, leaving 5 bases not matched to a gene. CDR3 length: 13 amino acids. CDR3 in DNA: TGTGCCAGCAGCCGAACAGGGGTATATGGCTACACCTTC. This encodes CASSRTGVYGYTF.

The rearrangement joins TRBV5-1 to TRBJ2-5, with TRBD2 matching over 7 bases. Trimming removed 0 bases from V and 5 bases from J; junction bases left unmatched: 4. CDR1 SGHRS and CDR2 YFSETQ come from the germline V gene. CDR3 length equals 14 residues. CDR3 sequence reads: CASSLGLARETQYF. The DNA for the CDR3 is TGCGCCAGCAGCTTGGGACTAGCTCGTGAGACCCAGTACTTC.

This rearrangement joins TRBV18 to TRBJ1-3; possible D gene TRBD1, 6 bases. The V end lost 3 bases, the J end lost 0 bases, and 18 bases lay between the germline ends. CDR1 and CDR2 from the germline V gene are KGHSH and LQKENI. The CDR3 sequence is 18 residues long. The CDR3, as DNA: TGTGCCAGCTCACCGATAGGATCCGGGGGCTCCTCTGGAAACACCATATATTTT. Translation: CASSPIGSGGSSGNTIYF.

The rearrangement joins TRBV28 to TRBJ1-6, with D hard to call. Per germline, CDR1 MDHEN and CDR2 SYDVKM. This CDR3 has 13 residues. Trimming removed 3 bases at V and 8 bases at J, with 8 bases between. The CDR3 DNA follows: TGTGCCAGCAGTTTTCTGGCGGATTCACCCCTCCACTTT. Protein sequence: CASSFLADSPLHF.

V usage is TRBV6-1 and J usage is TRBJ2-7, with 9 bases lining up with TRBD1. The germline V gene encodes CDR1 MNHNS and CDR2 SASEGT. J lost 7 bases, V lost 8 bases, and 9 bases had no gene match. This CDR3 comprises 13 residues. CDR3 in amino acids: CASVWTGAGEQYV. CDR3 nucleotides: TGTGCCAGCGTGTGGACAGGGGCAGGGGAGCAGTACGTC.

The chain carries TRBV5-4 and TRBJ1-1, with D unclear. From germline, CDR1 is SGHNT and CDR2 YYREEE (reference sequence). The ends were cut back, 4 bases at V and 1 base at J, with 11 bases in the middle. The CDR3 is 14 residues long. This CDR3 reads CASSLSVANTEAFF. The CDR3 DNA is TGTGCCAGCAGCCTATCGGTTGCGAACACTGAAGCTTTCTTT. Full variable domain (outside the CDR3, taken from reference TRBV5-4 and TRBJ1-1): ETGVTQSPTHLIKTRGQQVTLRCSSQSGHNTVSWYQQALGQGPQFIFQYYREEENGRGNFPPRFSGLQFPNYSSELNVNALELDDSALYLCASSLSVANTEAFFGQGTRLTVV.